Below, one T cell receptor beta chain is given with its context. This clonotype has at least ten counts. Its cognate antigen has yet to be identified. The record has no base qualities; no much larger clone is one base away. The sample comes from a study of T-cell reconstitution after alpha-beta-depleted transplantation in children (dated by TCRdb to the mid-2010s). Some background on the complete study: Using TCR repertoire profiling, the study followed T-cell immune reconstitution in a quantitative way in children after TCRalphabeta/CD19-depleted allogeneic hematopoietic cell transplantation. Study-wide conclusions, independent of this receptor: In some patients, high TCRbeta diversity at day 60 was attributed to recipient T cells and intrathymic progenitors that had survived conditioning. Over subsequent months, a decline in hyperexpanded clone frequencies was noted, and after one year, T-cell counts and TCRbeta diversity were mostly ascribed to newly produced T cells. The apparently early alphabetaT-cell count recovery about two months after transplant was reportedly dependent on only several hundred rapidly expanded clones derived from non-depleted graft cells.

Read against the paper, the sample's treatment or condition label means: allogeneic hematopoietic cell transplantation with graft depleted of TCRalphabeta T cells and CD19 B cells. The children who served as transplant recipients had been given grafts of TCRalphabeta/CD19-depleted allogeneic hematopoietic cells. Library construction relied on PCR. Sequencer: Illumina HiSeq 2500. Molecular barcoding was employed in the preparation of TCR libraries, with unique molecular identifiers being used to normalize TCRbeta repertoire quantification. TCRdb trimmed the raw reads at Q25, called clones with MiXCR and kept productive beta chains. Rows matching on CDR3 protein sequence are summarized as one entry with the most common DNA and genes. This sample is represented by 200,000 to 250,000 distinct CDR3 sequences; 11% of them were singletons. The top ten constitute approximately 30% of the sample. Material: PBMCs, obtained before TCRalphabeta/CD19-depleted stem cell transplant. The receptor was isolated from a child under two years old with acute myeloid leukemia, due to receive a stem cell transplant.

The CDR3 protein is CASSLAGQGAHTIYF. The nucleotides are TGCGCCAGCAGCTTGGCTGGGCAGGGGGCGCACACCATATATTTT. The chain joins TRBV5-1 to TRBJ1-3, with 8 junctional bases fitting TRBD1. Trimming accounts for 0 bases at V and 8 bases at J, while the number of junction bases matched to no gene is 7. Looking up the germline V gene yields CDR1 SGHRS and CDR2 YFSETQ. CDR3 length: 15 amino acids, cysteine to phenylalanine. Left in the record is the CDR3 DNA by itself, 45 bases read in frame from the first base.